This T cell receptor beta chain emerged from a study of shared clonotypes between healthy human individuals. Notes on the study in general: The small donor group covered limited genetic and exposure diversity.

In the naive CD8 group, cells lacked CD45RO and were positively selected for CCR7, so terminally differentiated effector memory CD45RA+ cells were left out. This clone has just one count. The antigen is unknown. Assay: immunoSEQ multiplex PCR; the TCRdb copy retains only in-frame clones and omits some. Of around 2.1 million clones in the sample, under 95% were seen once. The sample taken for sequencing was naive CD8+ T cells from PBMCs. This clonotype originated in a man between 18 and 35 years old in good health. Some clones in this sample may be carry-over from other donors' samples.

CDR3 nucleotide sequence: TGTGCCAGCAGTCCAGGGACTTCACAAGAGACCCAGTACTTC. It specifies CASSPGTSQETQYF. J is TRBJ2-5 and V is TRBV28, with a weak D call TRBD2 (6 bases). This CDR3 is built from 14 residues. The germline V gene encodes CDR1 MDHEN and CDR2 SYDVKM. With 5 bases removed from V and 2 bases from J, the gap between germline ends came to 12 bases. Complete variable domain (other parts from reference TRBV28 and TRBJ2-5): DVKVTQSSRYLVKRTGEKVFLECVQDMDHENMFWYRQDPGLGLRLIYFSYDVKMKEKGDIPEGYSVSREKKERFSLILESASTNQTSMYLCASSPGTSQETQYFGPGTRLLVL.